This T cell receptor beta chain was sequenced in a study of T-cell reconstitution after alpha-beta-depleted transplantation in children. A library of TCRbeta sequences, prepared with unique molecular identifiers, was generated. TCRdb recomputed calls from the PCR reads with MiXCR, one row per CDR3 protein. The sample carries under 50,000 distinct CDR3 sequences, under 60% recorded once. On this clonotype: Its antigen is still unknown.

General study findings and limits: Recipient T cells and thymic progenitors that survived were the source of the high TCRbeta diversity seen at day 60 in some patients. Most T-cell counts and diversity one year after the transplant came from T cells that were newly produced. Roughly two months post-transplant, alpha-beta T cells reportedly originated from several hundred graft clones that had expanded.

Per the germline V gene, CDR1 is SGHVS and CDR2 is FQNEAQ. Trimming shortened V by 10 bases and J by 4 bases, and 17 bases separated the two germline ends. This CDR3 is built from 14 residues. Source: peripheral blood, taken before TCRalphabeta/CD19-depleted stem cell transplant. This TCR was sampled from a boy under two years old with SCID, due to receive a stem cell transplant. The J gene is TRBJ2-1, the V gene TRBV7-8; D remains ambiguous. In DNA form, the CDR3 reads TGTGCCATCGCCGGACCTCCGTGGTACAATGAGCAGTTCTTC. It codes for CAIAGPPWYNEQFF.